This TCR beta chain was sequenced in a study of identical twins. General study points: Twin-shared out-of-frame alpha sequences were enriched for low generation probability. Among beta out-of-frame sequences, excess sharing between twins appeared weaker.

In regard to this clonotype: What it binds is not known.

CDR1 is SGHRS, CDR2 YFSETQ, per germline. Trimming stripped 0 bases from V and 10 bases from J, with 14 bases between. This CDR3 spans 14 amino acids. Unique molecular identifiers were present on cDNA, and template switching added a universal primer site. From the 5' RACE reads, TCRdb called clonotypes with MiXCR, one entry per CDR3 protein. The sample includes under 300,000 distinct CDR3 sequences, more than 13% seen only once; the top ten take 7% to 9%. This sequence joins TRBV5-1 and TRBJ2-1; the D gene could be TRBD1 or TRBD2 (6 bases each). Sequenced sample: memory (CD45RO+) T cells sorted from blood. The source of this sequence is a woman aged 18-29 years in good health. This CDR3 reads CASSLEGGEIEQFF. The CDR3 bases are TGCGCCAGCAGCTTGGAGGGGGGCGAGATAGAGCAGTTCTTC.